This TCR beta chain is drawn from a study of T cells in Graves' hyperthyroidism and ophthalmopathy. The wider study: It was at initial diagnosis, before any treatment, that peripheral blood was collected.

TCR beta CDR3 regions were amplified from RNA transcripts. The study used the HTBI primer set for a first-round RT-PCR of the TCR CDR3. MiXCR, run by TCRdb on the multiplex PCR reads, gives a single entry per CDR3 protein. Among around 190,000 distinct CDR3 sequences listed, around a sixth were seen once. This clonotype has just a few counts. Recently diagnosed hyperthyroidism of less than 2 months' duration affected patients aged 18 to 65. Exclusion followed for patients with uncontrolled infection, other autoimmune disease, pregnancy or lactation. Sequenced sample: blood. The origin of this receptor is a woman between 50 and 59 years old with Graves' hyperthyroidism.

The CDR3: CASTTVGDRIHEQFF. As DNA, the CDR3 is TGTGCCAGTACCACCGTGGGGGACAGGATCCATGAGCAGTTCTTC. The chain recombines TRBV19 with TRBJ2-1; 8 nucleotides agree with TRBD1. The CDR3 runs 15 residues. V lost 7 bases, J lost 8 bases, and 13 bases stayed unmatched. Germline assignment: CDR1 LNHDA and CDR2 SQIVND (reference sequence).